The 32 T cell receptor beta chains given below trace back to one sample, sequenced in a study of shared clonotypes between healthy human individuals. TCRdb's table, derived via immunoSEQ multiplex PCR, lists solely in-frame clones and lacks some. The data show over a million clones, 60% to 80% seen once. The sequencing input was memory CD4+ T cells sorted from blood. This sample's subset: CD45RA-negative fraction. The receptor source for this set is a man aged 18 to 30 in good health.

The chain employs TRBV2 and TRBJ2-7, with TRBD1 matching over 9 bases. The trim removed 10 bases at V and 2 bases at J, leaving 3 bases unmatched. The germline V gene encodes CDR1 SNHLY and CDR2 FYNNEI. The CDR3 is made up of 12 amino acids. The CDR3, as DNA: TGTGCCACCGGACAGGGGACCTACGAGCAGTACTTC. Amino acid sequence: CATGQGTYEQYF.

CDR3 DNA sequence: TGTGCCAGCAGCCAAAACGTAGGGAGTTCACCCCTCCACTTT. As protein: CASSQNVGSSPLHF. The J gene is TRBJ1-6, the V gene TRBV16; no clear D gene. Looked up from germline, CDR1 is KGHSY and CDR2 is FQNENV. The V and J ends lost 2 bases and 9 bases respectively, with 11 bases between them. The CDR3 sequence is 14 residues long.

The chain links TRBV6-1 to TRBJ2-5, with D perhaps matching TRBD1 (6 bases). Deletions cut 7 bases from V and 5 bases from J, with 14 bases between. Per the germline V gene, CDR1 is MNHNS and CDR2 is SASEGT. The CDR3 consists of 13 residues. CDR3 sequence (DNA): TGTGCCAGCAACCTAGACAGGTCGGAGACCCAGTACTTC. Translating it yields CASNLDRSETQYF.

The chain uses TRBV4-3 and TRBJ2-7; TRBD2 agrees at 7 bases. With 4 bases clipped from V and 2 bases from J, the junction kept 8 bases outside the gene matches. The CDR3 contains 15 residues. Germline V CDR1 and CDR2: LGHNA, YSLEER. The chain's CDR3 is CASSRQREGAYEQYF. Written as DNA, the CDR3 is TGCGCCAGCAGCCGCCAGCGGGAAGGGGCCTACGAGCAGTACTTC.

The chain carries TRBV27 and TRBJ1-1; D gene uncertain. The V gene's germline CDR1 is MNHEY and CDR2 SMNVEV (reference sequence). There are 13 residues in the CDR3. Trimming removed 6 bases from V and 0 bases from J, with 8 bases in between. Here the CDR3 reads CASRDYLNTEAFF. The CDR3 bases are TGTGCCAGCAGGGACTACTTGAACACTGAAGCTTTCTTT.

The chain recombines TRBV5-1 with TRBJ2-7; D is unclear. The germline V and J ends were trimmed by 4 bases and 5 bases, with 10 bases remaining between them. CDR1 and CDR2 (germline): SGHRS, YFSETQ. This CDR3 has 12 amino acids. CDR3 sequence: CASSPHHNEQYF. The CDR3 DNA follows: TGCGCCAGCAGCCCGCACCACAACGAGCAGTACTTC.

The CDR3 region is CASSRQGSTEAFF. CDR3 DNA: TGCGCCAGCAGCCGACAGGGGAGCACTGAAGCTTTCTTT. This chain links TRBV5-1 with TRBJ1-1; TRBD1 matches at 8 bases. V gave up 4 bases and J gave up 4 bases; unmatched junction bases: 3. This CDR3 spans 13 amino acids. Germline V lookup: CDR1 SGHRS, CDR2 YFSETQ.

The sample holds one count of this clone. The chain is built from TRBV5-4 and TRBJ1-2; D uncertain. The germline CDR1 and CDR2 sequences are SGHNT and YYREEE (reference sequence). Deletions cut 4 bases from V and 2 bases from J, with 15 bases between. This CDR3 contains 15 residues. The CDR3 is CASSKTWSANYGYTF. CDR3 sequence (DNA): TGTGCCAGCAGCAAGACCTGGTCCGCCAACTATGGCTACACCTTC.

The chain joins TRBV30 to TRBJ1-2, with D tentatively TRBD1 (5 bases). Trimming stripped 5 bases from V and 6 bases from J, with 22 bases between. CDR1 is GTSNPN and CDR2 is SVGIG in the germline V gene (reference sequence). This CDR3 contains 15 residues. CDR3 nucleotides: TGTGCCTGGGTTTATAGTGGGAGGGGAACTCATGGCTACACCTTC. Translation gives CAWVYSGRGTHGYTF.

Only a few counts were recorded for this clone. CDR3 protein: CASSWGQSDYGYTF. The CDR3 nucleotides read TGTGCCAGCAGTTGGGGACAGAGCGATTATGGCTACACCTTC. The chain joins TRBV2 to TRBJ1-2; 7 bases align to TRBD1. Germline CDR1 SNHLY, CDR2 FYNNEI. The V and J ends lost 5 bases and 5 bases, in that order; junction bases with no gene match: 8. The CDR3 has 14 residues.

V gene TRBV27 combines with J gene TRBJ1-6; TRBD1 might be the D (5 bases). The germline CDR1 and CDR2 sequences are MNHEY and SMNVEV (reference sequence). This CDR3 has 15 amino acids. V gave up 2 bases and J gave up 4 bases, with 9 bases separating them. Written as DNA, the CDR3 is TGTGCCAGCAGTTTAGCAGGGTCTTATAATTCACCCCTCCACTTT. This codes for CASSLAGSYNSPLHF.

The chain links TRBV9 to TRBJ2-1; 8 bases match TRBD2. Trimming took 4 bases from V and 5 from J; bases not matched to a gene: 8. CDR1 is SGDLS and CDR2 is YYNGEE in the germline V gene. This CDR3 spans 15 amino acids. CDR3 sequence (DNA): TGTGCCAGCAGCCCCGGGACTAGGTCCGACAATGAGCAGTTCTTC. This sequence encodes CASSPGTRSDNEQFF. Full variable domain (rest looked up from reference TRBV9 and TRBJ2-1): DSGVTQTPKHLITATGQRVTLRCSPRSGDLSVYWYQQSLDQGLQFLIQYYNGEERAKGNILERFSAQQFPDLHSELNLSSLELGDSALYFCASSPGTRSDNEQFFGPGTRLTVL.

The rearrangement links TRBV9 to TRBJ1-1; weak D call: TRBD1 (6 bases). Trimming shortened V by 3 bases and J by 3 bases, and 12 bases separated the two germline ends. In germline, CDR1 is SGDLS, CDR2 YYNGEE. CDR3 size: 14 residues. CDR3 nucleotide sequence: TGTGCCAGCAGCGGCAGGGGCCGGGACACTGAAGCTTTCTTT. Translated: CASSGRGRDTEAFF.

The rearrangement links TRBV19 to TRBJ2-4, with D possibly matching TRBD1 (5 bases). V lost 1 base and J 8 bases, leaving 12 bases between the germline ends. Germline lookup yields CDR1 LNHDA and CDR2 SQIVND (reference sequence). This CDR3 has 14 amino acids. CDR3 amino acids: CASSIGQKRDIQYF. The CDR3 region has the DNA TGTGCCAGTAGTATAGGACAGAAACGGGACATTCAGTACTTC. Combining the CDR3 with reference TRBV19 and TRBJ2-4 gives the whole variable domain DGGITQSPKYLFRKEGQNVTLSCEQNLNHDAMYWYRQDPGQGLRLIYYSQIVNDFQKGDIAEGYSVSREKKESFPLTVTSAQKNPTAFYLCASSIGQKRDIQYFGAGTRLSVL.

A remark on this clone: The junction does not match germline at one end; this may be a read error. CDR3 protein: CASSPDRGTTIYF. In DNA, the CDR3 is TGTGCCAGCAGCCCCGACAGGGGAACCACCATATATTTT. J is TRBJ1-3 and V is TRBV14; the match to TRBD1 covers 8 bases. This CDR3 is 13 amino acids long. Looked up from germline, CDR1 is SGHDN and CDR2 is FVKESK.

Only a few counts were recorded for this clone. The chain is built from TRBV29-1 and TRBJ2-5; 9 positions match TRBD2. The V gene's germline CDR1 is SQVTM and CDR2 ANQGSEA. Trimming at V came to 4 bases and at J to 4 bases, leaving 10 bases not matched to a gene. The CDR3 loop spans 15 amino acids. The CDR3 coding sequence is TGCAGCGTTGGGCGGAGCGGGGGGCTTTCAGAGACCCAGTACTTC. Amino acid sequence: CSVGRSGGLSETQYF.

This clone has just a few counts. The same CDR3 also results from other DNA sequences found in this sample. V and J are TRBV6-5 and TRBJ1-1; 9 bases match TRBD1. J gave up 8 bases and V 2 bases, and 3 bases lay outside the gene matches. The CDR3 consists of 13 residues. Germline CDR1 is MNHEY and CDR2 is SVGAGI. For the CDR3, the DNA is TGTGCCAGCAGTTACCCCGGGACAGGGGAAGCTTTCTTT. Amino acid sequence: CASSYPGTGEAFF.

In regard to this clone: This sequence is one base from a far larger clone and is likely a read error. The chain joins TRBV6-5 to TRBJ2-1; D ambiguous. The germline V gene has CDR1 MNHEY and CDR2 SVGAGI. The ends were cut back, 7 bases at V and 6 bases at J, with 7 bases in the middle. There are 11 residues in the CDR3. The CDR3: CASISRNEQFF. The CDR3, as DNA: TGTGCCAGCATTTCCCGCAATGAGCAGTTCTTC.

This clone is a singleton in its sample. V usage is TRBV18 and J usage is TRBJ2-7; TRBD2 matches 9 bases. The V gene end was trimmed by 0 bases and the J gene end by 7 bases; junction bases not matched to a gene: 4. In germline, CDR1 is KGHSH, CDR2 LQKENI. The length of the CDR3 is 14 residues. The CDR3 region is CASSPPSGSREQYF. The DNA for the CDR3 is TGTGCCAGCTCACCACCTAGCGGGAGTCGGGAGCAGTACTTC.

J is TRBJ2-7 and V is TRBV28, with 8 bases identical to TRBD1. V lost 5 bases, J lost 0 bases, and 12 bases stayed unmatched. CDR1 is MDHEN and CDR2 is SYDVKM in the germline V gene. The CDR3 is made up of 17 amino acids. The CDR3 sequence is CASSPSGGAYSSYEQYF. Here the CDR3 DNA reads TGTGCCAGCAGTCCGTCAGGGGGCGCTTACAGCTCCTACGAGCAGTACTTC.

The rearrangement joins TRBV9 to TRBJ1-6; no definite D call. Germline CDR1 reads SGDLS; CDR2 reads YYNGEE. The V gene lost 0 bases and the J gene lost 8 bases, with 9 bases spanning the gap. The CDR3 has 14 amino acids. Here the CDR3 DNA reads TGTGCCAGCAGCGTAGTTGGGTATGATTCACCCCTCCACTTT. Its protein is CASSVVGYDSPLHF.

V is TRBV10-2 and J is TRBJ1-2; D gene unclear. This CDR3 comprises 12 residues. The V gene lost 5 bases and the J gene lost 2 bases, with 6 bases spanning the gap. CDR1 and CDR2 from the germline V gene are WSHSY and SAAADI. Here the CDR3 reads CASSSPNYGYTF. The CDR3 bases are TGCGCCAGCAGTTCCCCGAACTATGGCTACACCTTC.

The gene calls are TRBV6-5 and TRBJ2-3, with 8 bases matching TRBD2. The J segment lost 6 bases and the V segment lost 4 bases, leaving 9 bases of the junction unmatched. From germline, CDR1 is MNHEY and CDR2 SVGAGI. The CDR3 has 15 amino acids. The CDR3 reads CASSFGGENTDTQYF. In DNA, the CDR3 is TGTGCCAGCAGTTTCGGGGGGGAGAACACGGATACGCAGTATTTT.

Here the CDR3 reads CASGLQQGNTQYF. The CDR3 DNA is TGTGCTAGTGGTTTGCAGCAGGGGAATACGCAGTATTTT. The V call is TRBV12-5, the J call TRBJ2-3, with D possibly TRBD1 on 6 matching bases. The CDR3 runs to 13 residues. Germline V lookup: CDR1 LGHNT, CDR2 FRNRAP. V shed 2 bases and J shed 7 bases, with 10 bases lying between them.

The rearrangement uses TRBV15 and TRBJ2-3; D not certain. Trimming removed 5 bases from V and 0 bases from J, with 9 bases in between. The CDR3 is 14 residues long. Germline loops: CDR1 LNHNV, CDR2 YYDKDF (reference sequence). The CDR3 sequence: CATSLARSTDTQYF. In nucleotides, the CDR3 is TGTGCCACCAGCCTCGCTAGAAGCACAGATACGCAGTATTTT.

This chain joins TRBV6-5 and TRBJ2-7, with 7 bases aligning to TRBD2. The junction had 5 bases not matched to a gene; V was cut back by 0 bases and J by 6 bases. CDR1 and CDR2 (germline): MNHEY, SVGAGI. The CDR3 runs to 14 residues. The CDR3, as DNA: TGTGCCAGCAGTTACTCGACTAGCACGGGCGAGCAGTACTTC. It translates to CASSYSTSTGEQYF.

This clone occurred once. CDR3 nucleotides: TGTGCCAGCCACCTGGGACGGAACACTGAAGCTTTCTTT. Its translation is CASHLGRNTEAFF. J is TRBJ1-1 and V is TRBV6-1, with a tentative D call TRBD1 (5 bases). V lost 8 bases and J lost 1, with 11 bases in between. Germline V gene sequence: CDR1 MNHNS, CDR2 SASEGT. The CDR3 length is 13 residues.

CDR3 sequence reads: CASSVPSGRGADTQYF. DNA of the CDR3: TGCGCCAGCAGTGTCCCTAGCGGGAGGGGAGCAGATACGCAGTATTTT. This chain joins TRBV10-2 and TRBJ2-3; 12 bases map to TRBD2. V dropped 4 bases and J dropped 4; count of bases not matched to a gene: 6. The CDR3 loop spans 16 amino acids. Germline CDR1 and CDR2: WSHSY and SAAADI.

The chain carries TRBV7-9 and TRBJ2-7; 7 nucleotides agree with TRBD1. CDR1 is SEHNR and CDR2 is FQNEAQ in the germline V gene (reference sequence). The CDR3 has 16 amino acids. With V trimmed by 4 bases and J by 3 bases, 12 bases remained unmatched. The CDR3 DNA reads TGTGCCAGCAGCTCCCTAGGGGGCGTGGCAGTCTACGAGCAGTACTTC. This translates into CASSSLGGVAVYEQYF.

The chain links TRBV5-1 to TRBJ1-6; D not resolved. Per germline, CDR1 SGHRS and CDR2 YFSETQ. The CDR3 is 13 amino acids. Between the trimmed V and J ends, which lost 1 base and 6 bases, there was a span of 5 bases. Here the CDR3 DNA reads TGCGCCAGCAGCTTGTCAGCTAATTCACCCCTCCACTTT. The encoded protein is CASSLSANSPLHF.

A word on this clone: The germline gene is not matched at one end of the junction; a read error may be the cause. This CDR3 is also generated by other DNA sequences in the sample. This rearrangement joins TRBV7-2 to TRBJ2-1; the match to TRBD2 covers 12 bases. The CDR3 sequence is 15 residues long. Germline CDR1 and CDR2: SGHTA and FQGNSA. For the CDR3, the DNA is TGTGCCAGCAGCCTAGCTAGCGGGAGGGCCAGTGAGCAGTTCTTC. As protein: CASSLASGRASEQFF.

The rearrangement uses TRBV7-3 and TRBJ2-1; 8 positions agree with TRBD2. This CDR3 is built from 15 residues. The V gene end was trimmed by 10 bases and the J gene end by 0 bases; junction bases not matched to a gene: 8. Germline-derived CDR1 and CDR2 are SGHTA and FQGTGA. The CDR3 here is CATHERGSSYNEQFF. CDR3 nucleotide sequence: TGTGCCACCCATGAGCGGGGGAGCTCCTACAATGAGCAGTTCTTC.